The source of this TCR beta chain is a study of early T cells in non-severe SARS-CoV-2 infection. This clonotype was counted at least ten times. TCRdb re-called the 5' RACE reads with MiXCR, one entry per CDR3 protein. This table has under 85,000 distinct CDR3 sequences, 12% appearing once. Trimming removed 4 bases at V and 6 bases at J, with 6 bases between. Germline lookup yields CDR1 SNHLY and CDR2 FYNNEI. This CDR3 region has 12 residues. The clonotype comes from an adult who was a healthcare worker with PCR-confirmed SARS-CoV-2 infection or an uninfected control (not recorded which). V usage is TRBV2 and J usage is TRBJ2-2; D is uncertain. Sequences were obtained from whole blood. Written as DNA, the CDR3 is TGTGCCAGCAGTGTGGGGTCCGGGGAGCTGTTTTTT. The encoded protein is CASSVGSGELFF.